These 25 T cell receptor beta chains originate from one sample sequenced in a study of neurological immune-mediated disorders (dated by TCRdb to the late 2010s). The library was prepared using 5' RACE. The instrument given in TCRdb is Illumina HiSeq 2500. TCRdb ran its own pipeline on the public reads, namely fastp trimming at Q25 and MiXCR clone calling, and kept in-frame beta chains. Merged by CDR3 protein, the rows form single entries marked with the most common genes and DNA. The sample table records 45,000 to 65,000 distinct CDR3 sequences; more than 4% of these occur just once. Of the sample, about 3.1% is held by the ten largest clones. Sequencing was done on a sample of PBMCs. These receptors were collected from a man aged 50-60 years with multiple sclerosis.

Note on this clonotype: A much bigger clone sits one base away, suggesting this may be a read error. The chain is built from TRBV2 and TRBJ2-7; the match to TRBD1 covers 7 bases. CDR1 SNHLY and CDR2 FYNNEI come from the germline V gene. This CDR3 is built from 14 residues. As DNA, the CDR3 is TGTGCCAACAGTCTCGGGACAGCATCTTACGAGCAGTACTTC. The encoded protein is CANSLGTASYEQYF.

This clonotype showed up many times. The chain joins TRBV3-1 to TRBJ2-1; 8 bases match TRBD1. The CDR3 contains 12 residues. The junction had 8 bases not matched to a gene; V was cut back by 4 bases and J by 15 bases. CDR1 is LGHDT and CDR2 is YNNKEL in the germline V gene (reference sequence). DNA for the CDR3: TGTGCCAGCAGCCCCGGACAGGGCCTGGGGTTCTTC. Its translation: CASSPGQGLGFF.

Remarks on this clonotype: This may be a read error: a much more frequent sequence differs by one nucleotide. The genes are TRBV5-1 and TRBJ2-3, with D unclear. The ends were cut back, 2 bases at V and 3 bases at J, with 4 bases in the middle. The CDR3 extends over 12 amino acids. The germline V gene encodes CDR1 SGHRS and CDR2 YFSETQ. CDR3 in DNA: TGCGCCAGCAGCTTAAAGACAGATACGCAGTATTTT. It translates to CASSLKTDTQYF.

In this sample, this clonotype turned up many times. This chain links TRBV28 with TRBJ1-1; D remains unclear. The V gene lost 7 bases and the J gene lost 3 bases, with 6 bases spanning the gap. In germline, CDR1 is MDHEN, CDR2 SYDVKM. The CDR3 loop spans 11 amino acids. The CDR3 DNA sequence: TGTGCCAGCAAGAGTTACACTGAAGCTTTCTTT. Translation: CASKSYTEAFF.

This clonotype turned up a few times. The V call is TRBV12-3 or TRBV12-4, the J call TRBJ2-7; possible D gene TRBD2, 7 bases. Trimming left V 3 bases short and J 6 bases short, with 18 bases between. This CDR3 contains 15 residues. CDR3 DNA: TGTGCCAGCAGTTTGAGGGGGGGGGGAGTGGGCGAGCAGTACTTC. This translates into CASSLRGGGVGEQYF.

This clonotype was seen repeatedly, ten times or more. The junction departs from germline at one end; a sequencing error may be responsible. V usage is TRBV12-3 or TRBV12-4 and J usage is TRBJ1-3; D is uncertain. This CDR3 is 12 amino acids long. CDR3 protein: CASSLRGKTIYF. CDR3 bases: TGTGCCAGCAGTTTACGAGGAAAAACCATATATTTT.

At least ten counts were recorded for this clonotype. V is TRBV5-5 and J is TRBJ2-2, with D possibly matching TRBD2 (6 bases). The CDR3 totals 15 residues. CDR1 SGHKS and CDR2 YYEKEE come from the germline V gene (reference sequence). Trimming left V 5 bases short and J 6 bases short, with 17 bases between. The CDR3 is CASRVLRDLSGELFF. The CDR3 region has the DNA TGTGCCAGCAGAGTGTTGCGGGATCTCTCCGGGGAGCTGTTTTTT.

This clonotype has a count of ten or more. The chain is built from TRBV5-6 and TRBJ2-5; D is ambiguous. The CDR3 is 14 amino acids. Trimming removed 0 bases at V and 5 bases at J, with 11 bases between. CDR1 and CDR2 (germline): SGHDT, YYEEEE. The CDR3 DNA sequence: TGTGCCAGCAGCTTGGGAGTTGGGGTGGAGACCCAGTACTTC. This codes for CASSLGVGVETQYF.

This clonotype occurred a few times. The junction differs from germline at one of its ends, possibly a read error. This chain uses TRBV20-1 with TRBJ1-5, with D possibly matching TRBD1 (5 bases). This CDR3 is 14 amino acids long. Germline CDR1 reads DFQATT; CDR2 reads SNEGSKA (reference sequence). The CDR3 DNA reads as TGCAGTGCGCCCAGGGCAGGTAGCAATCAGCCCCAGAATTTT. Protein product: CSAPRAGSNQPQNF.

Only a few counts were recorded for this clonotype. One junction end disagrees with the germline gene, perhaps due to a read error. The genes are TRBV5-1 and TRBJ1-5, with a possible D match to TRBD1 (6 bases). Per the germline V gene, CDR1 is SGHRS and CDR2 is YFSETQ. This CDR3 spans 14 amino acids. In DNA form, the CDR3 reads TGCGCCAGCAGCTTAACAGGGCTCAATCAGCCCCAGAATTTT. Amino acids: CASSLTGLNQPQNF.

This clonotype appeared many times. The chain uses TRBV7-9 and TRBJ2-7, with a weak D call TRBD1 (5 bases). Germline assignment: CDR1 SEHNR and CDR2 FQNEAQ (reference sequence). The CDR3 extends over 13 amino acids. Trimming took off 5 bases at V and 5 bases at J, with 13 bases between the two ends. CDR3 DNA: TGTGCCAGCAGCGGCAGGGCTGGTGACGAGCAGTACTTC. Translated: CASSGRAGDEQYF.

This clonotype was detected many times. In DNA, the CDR3 is TGTGCCAGCAGCTTAGACAGACAAACCTACAATGAGCAGTTCTTC. Translated: CASSLDRQTYNEQFF. The chain combines TRBV7-2 with TRBJ2-1, with D hard to call. V lost 1 base to trimming and J lost 2 bases, with 9 bases between them. Germline values: CDR1 SGHTA, CDR2 FQGNSA. This CDR3 is built from 15 residues.

This clonotype has a count of ten or more. This chain links TRBV7-9 with TRBJ2-1; D may be TRBD1 or TRBD2 (5 bases each). CDR1 and CDR2 (germline): SEHNR, FQNEAQ (reference sequence). V was trimmed by 5 bases and J by 3 bases, leaving 14 bases between them. The CDR3 extends over 15 amino acids. The CDR3 here is CASSPRDGYYNEQFF. The CDR3 nucleotides read TGTGCCAGCAGCCCCCGGGACGGATACTACAATGAGCAGTTCTTC.

This clonotype was recorded many times. One junction end disagrees with the germline gene, perhaps due to a read error. The chain links TRBV27 to TRBJ1-5; unclear D gene. The germline V gene has CDR1 MNHEY and CDR2 SMNVEV (reference sequence). CDR3 length: 12 residues. This CDR3 reads CASSLYGQPQNF. In DNA form, the CDR3 reads TGTGCCAGCAGTTTATATGGTCAGCCCCAGAATTTT.

Worth noting for this clonotype: This may arise from a read error, as a much more abundant clone is one base away. The chain links TRBV11-3 to TRBJ1-5; D is undetermined. This CDR3 comprises 13 residues. The V end was cut by 5 bases, the J end by 7 bases, with 12 bases between. CDR1 SGHNT and CDR2 YENEEA come from the germline V gene. CDR3 loop: CASSQESRQPQHF. The CDR3, as DNA: TGTGCCAGCAGCCAGGAAAGTAGACAGCCCCAGCATTTT.

Ten or more counts support this clonotype. The chain uses TRBV5-1 and TRBJ1-3; no firm D call. The V end lost 6 bases, the J end lost 4 bases, and 17 bases lay between the germline ends. Germline-derived CDR1 and CDR2 are SGHRS and YFSETQ. The CDR3 covers 15 residues. CDR3 in DNA: TGCGCCAGCACCCTGGCAGGAGGGCAAGGAAACACCATATATTTT. This codes for CASTLAGGQGNTIYF.

This clonotype was recorded at least ten times. J is TRBJ1-4 and V is TRBV27; 8 bases align to TRBD1. Germline V lookup: CDR1 MNHEY, CDR2 SMNVEV (reference sequence). This CDR3 spans 17 amino acids. The trim removed 6 bases at V and 3 bases at J, leaving 12 bases unmatched. For the CDR3, the DNA is TGTGCCAGCAGGGCAGGGGGCGCAGGGTTGGCTAATGAAAAACTGTTTTTT. Its protein product is CASRAGGAGLANEKLFF.

This clonotype was detected ten times or more. The chain carries TRBV7-2 and TRBJ2-4; 9 bases align to TRBD2. CDR1 and CDR2 from the germline V gene are SGHTA and FQGNSA. The CDR3 has 18 residues. Trimming cost V 1 base and J 6 bases; bases outside gene matches: 13. The CDR3 sequence is CASSLVPGSGGLRNIQYF. The CDR3 DNA is TGTGCCAGCAGCTTAGTCCCGGGCAGCGGGGGGCTTAGAAACATTCAGTACTTC.

This clonotype was counted many times. The V and J genes are TRBV11-2 and TRBJ1-1; 11 positions agree with TRBD1. CDR1 and CDR2 from the germline V gene are SGHAT and FQNNGV. The CDR3 spans 16 residues. The junction had 8 bases not matched to a gene; V was cut back by 5 bases and J by 3 bases. The CDR3 spells CASSPRRDRGDTEAFF. The DNA of the CDR3 is TGTGCCAGCAGCCCTAGGAGGGACAGGGGGGACACTGAAGCTTTCTTT.

This clonotype was detected ten times or more. The rearrangement joins TRBV11-2 to TRBJ2-7; unclear D gene. This CDR3 spans 12 amino acids. Germline values: CDR1 SGHAT, CDR2 FQNNGV. V was pared by 2 bases and J by 4 bases, with 6 bases between. The CDR3 DNA sequence: TGTGCCAGCAGCTTAATTGAATACGAGCAGTACTTC. It encodes CASSLIEYEQYF.

This clonotype appeared many times. The junction departs from germline at one end; a sequencing error may be responsible. The chain joins TRBV28 to TRBJ2-5; D tentatively fits TRBD1 or TRBD2 (5 bases each). The CDR3 sequence is 17 residues long. Looked up from germline, CDR1 is MDHEN and CDR2 is SYDVKM. This chain's CDR3 is CASSFGKPGTTFETQYF. CDR3 bases: TGTGCCAGTAGTTTCGGAAAACCCGGGACGACGTTTGAGACCCAGTACTTC.

This chain joins TRBV7-6 and TRBJ2-3, with 15 bases lining up with TRBD2. The CDR3 runs to 19 residues. CDR1 is SGHVS and CDR2 is FNYEAQ in the germline V gene. V shed 5 bases, J shed 0 bases, and the junction held 9 bases outside the gene matches. The chain's CDR3 is CASSTTGTSGRLSTDTQYF. The DNA for the CDR3 is TGTGCCAGCAGCACAACCGGGACTAGCGGGAGGTTGAGCACAGATACGCAGTATTTT. Looking up the rest from reference TRBV7-6 and TRBJ2-3 gives the full variable domain: GAGVSQSPRYKVTKRGQDVALRCDPISGHVSLYWYRQALGQGPEFLTYFNYEAQQDKSGLPNDRFSAERPEGSISTLTIQRTEQRDSAMYRCASSTTGTSGRLSTDTQYFGPGTRLTVL.

This clonotype was observed at least ten times. The rearrangement uses TRBV11-2 and TRBJ2-5; 8 bases line up with TRBD1. This CDR3 has 15 amino acids. V was pared by 1 base and J by 5 bases, with 6 bases of the junction left unmatched. Per germline, CDR1 SGHAT and CDR2 FQNNGV. CDR3 sequence (DNA): TGTGCCAGCAGCTTAGGCGACAGGGGTTCCGAGACCCAGTACTTC. Translation gives CASSLGDRGSETQYF.

In its sample, this clonotype was seen many times. This chain's CDR3 is CASSQASGGNTIYF. The CDR3 coding sequence is TGTGCCAGCAGCCAAGCGTCAGGGGGAAACACCATATATTTT. The V call is TRBV14, the J call TRBJ1-3, with a weak D call TRBD1 (5 bases). Trimming removed 1 base from V and 4 bases from J, with 8 bases in between. This CDR3 contains 14 residues. Germline CDR1 reads SGHDN; CDR2 reads FVKESK.

This clonotype was counted many times. This chain joins TRBV28 and TRBJ1-1; no clear D gene. Trimming shortened V by 2 bases and J by 1 base, and 11 bases separated the two germline ends. This CDR3 comprises 15 residues. CDR1 and CDR2 (germline): MDHEN, SYDVKM. CDR3 in amino acids: CASSLRVLGNTEAFF. CDR3 nucleotide sequence: TGTGCCAGCAGTTTACGGGTGTTAGGGAACACTGAAGCTTTCTTT.